The text below deals with one T cell receptor (beta chain). Its antigen is still unknown. The germline CDR1 and CDR2 sequences are SEHNR and FQNEAQ (reference sequence). The CDR3 consists of 15 residues. Trimming removed 6 bases at V and 0 bases at J, with 15 bases between. This specimen belongs to a study of somatic mutations in cytotoxic T cells in rheumatoid arthritis. Study-level results: Within 8 of 65 patients, the single biggest CD8+ clone made up more than 20% of CD8+ cells. It was found that CD8+ T-cell clonality in rheumatoid arthritis patients did not differ significantly from that in age-matched healthy controls.

Sequencing used immunoSEQ multiplex PCR; TCRdb keeps in-frame clones, though not all of them. The table lists more than 15,000 clones, 70% to 85% of them singletons, with under 5.5% in the top ten. The material sequenced was CD8+ T cells sorted from blood. This receptor was identified in a man aged 55 to 70 in good health. The chain couples TRBV7-9 to TRBJ2-7, with D possibly matching TRBD2 (6 bases). CDR3 loop: CASRSPGLSSYEQYF. The CDR3, as DNA: TGTGCCAGCAGAAGTCCGGGACTGAGCTCCTACGAGCAGTACTTC.